This is a list of T cell receptor beta chains from one sample in a study of preoperative IRX-2 immunotherapy in early breast cancer. Assay: immunoSEQ multiplex PCR; the TCRdb copy retains only in-frame clones and omits some. This sample has some 35,000 clones; 82% occur once, and the top ten carry nearly 1.5%. Sequencing was performed on lymph node tissue, taken after IRX-2 immunotherapy. The source of these receptors is a human donor with breast cancer. Both conserved end residues are part of each CDR3. D genes are given only for firm matches. Clone size is not always given. Where it is, it says once, few, many or a class for expanded clones.

size,J,D,V,CDR3,DNA
NA,TRBJ1-2,NA,TRBV11-3,CASSLGPALGYGYTF,TGTGCCAGCAGCTTGGGGCCCGCGTTGGGCTATGGCTACACCTTC
NA,TRBJ2-7,TRBD2,TRBV7-6,CASSPMGGGTYEQYF,TGTGCCAGCAGCCCCATGGGGGGAGGGACCTACGAGCAGTACTTC
NA,TRBJ1-1,TRBD1,TRBV5-1,CASSSPGQAAGAEAFF,TGCGCCAGCAGCTCCCCGGGACAGGCGGCTGGGGCTGAAGCTTTCTTT
NA,TRBJ2-3,NA,TRBV18,CASSPNQGFGHTQYF,TGTGCCAGCTCACCAAACCAGGGGTTCGGTCATACGCAGTATTTT
few,TRBJ1-4,NA,TRBV15,CATSRGGATFSTNEKLFF,TGTGCCACCAGCAGGGGGGGAGCAACTTTCTCAACTAATGAAAAACTGTTTTTT
NA,TRBJ2-7,NA,TRBV1,CASSQNRGGSYEQYF,TGCGCCAGCAGCCAAAACCGGGGCGGCTCCTACGAGCAGTACTTC
NA,TRBJ2-2,NA,TRBV1,CASSQAGANTGELFF,TGCGCCAGCAGCCAAGCGGGTGCGAACACCGGGGAGCTGTTTTTT
NA,TRBJ1-5,NA,TRBV7-1,CASSRDTDQPQHF,TGTGCCAGCAGCCGGGACACGGATCAGCCCCAGCATTTT
NA,TRBJ2-7,TRBD1,TRBV28,CASSMDRPFNSYEQYF,TGTGCCAGTTCGATGGACAGGCCGTTTAACTCCTACGAGCAGTACTTC
NA,TRBJ2-7,TRBD1,TRBV18,CASSYNRGAPYEQYF,TGTGCCAGCTCGTACAACAGGGGGGCCCCCTACGAGCAGTACTTC
few,TRBJ1-3,NA,TRBV19,CASSPRQRSSGNTIYF,TGTGCCAGTAGTCCCCGACAGCGTTCCTCTGGAAACACCATATATTTT
once,TRBJ1-5,TRBD1,TRBV29-1,CSVGDSDNQPQHF,TGCAGCGTTGGGGACAGTGATAATCAGCCCCAGCATTTT
NA,TRBJ1-1,TRBD1,TRBV11-3,CASSPQGERGGTEAFF,TGTGCCAGCAGCCCACAGGGGGAAAGGGGGGGCACTGAAGCTTTCTTT
NA,TRBJ1-5,NA,TRBV28,CASSYGGSGERPQHF,TGTGCCAGCAGTTACGGGGGCAGCGGGGAACGGCCCCAGCATTTT
NA,TRBJ2-7,NA,TRBV5-1,CASSTSGPLGEQYF,TGCGCCAGCAGCACTTCAGGACCCTTGGGCGAGCAGTACTTC
NA,TRBJ1-1,NA,TRBV19,CASSVSPSTEAFF,TGTGCCAGTAGTGTCTCCCCCAGCACTGAAGCTTTCTTT
NA,TRBJ2-7,NA,TRBV7-7,CASSLDTNSYEQYF,TGTGCCAGCAGCTTGGACACCAACTCCTACGAGCAGTACTTC
once,TRBJ2-3,TRBD1,TRBV7-1,CASSLQGRHSTDTQYF,TGTGCCAGCAGCTTACAGGGGCGGCATTCCACAGATACGCAGTATTTT
NA,TRBJ1-1,TRBD1,TRBV23-1,CASSFATGTGGTEAFF,TGCGCCAGCAGCTTCGCGACCGGGACAGGAGGTACTGAAGCTTTCTTT
NA,TRBJ2-3,NA,TRBV12-5,CASTDIIRTDTQYF,TGTGCCAGCACCGATATTATTCGCACAGATACGCAGTATTTT
NA,TRBJ1-1,NA,TRBV28,CASRVYARGYEAFF,TGTGCCAGCAGAGTTTACGCCCGGGGATATGAAGCTTTCTTT
NA,TRBJ1-1,NA,TRBV30,CAWRGGFGNTEAFF,TGTGCCTGGAGGGGGGGCTTTGGGAACACTGAAGCTTTCTTT
NA,TRBJ1-2,NA,TRBV25-1,CASAQDSEHRYGYTF,TGTGCCAGCGCCCAGGACAGCGAGCACCGCTATGGCTACACCTTC
NA,TRBJ1-1,NA,TRBV7-1,CASSYVTNTEAFF,TGTGCCAGCAGCTACGTTACGAACACTGAAGCTTTCTTT
NA,TRBJ2-5,TRBD2,TRBV7-1,CASSRSGAGGETQYF,TGTGCCAGCAGCCGTAGCGGGGCCGGGGGAGAGACCCAGTACTTC
NA,TRBJ2-4,TRBD2,TRBV11-3,CASSQYLGLAGGNIQYF,TGTGCCAGCAGCCAATACCTGGGACTAGCGGGGGGAAACATTCAGTACTTC
NA,TRBJ1-5,NA,TRBV6-8,CASSYSGGVSQPQHF,TGTGCCAGCAGTTACTCAGGGGGGGTAAGTCAGCCCCAGCATTTT
NA,TRBJ2-7,NA,TRBV6-8,CASSYSRASRKGSYEQYF,TGTGCCAGCAGTTACTCGAGGGCCAGCCGCAAGGGCTCCTACGAGCAGTACTTC
NA,TRBJ2-2,NA,TRBV6-8,CATLAGGGIGTGELFF,TGTGCCACCCTAGCCGGAGGGGGCATAGGCACCGGGGAGCTGTTTTTT
NA,TRBJ2-3,TRBD2,TRBV28,CASSPNSGGDTDTQYF,TGTGCCAGCAGCCCAAATAGCGGGGGGGACACAGATACGCAGTATTTT